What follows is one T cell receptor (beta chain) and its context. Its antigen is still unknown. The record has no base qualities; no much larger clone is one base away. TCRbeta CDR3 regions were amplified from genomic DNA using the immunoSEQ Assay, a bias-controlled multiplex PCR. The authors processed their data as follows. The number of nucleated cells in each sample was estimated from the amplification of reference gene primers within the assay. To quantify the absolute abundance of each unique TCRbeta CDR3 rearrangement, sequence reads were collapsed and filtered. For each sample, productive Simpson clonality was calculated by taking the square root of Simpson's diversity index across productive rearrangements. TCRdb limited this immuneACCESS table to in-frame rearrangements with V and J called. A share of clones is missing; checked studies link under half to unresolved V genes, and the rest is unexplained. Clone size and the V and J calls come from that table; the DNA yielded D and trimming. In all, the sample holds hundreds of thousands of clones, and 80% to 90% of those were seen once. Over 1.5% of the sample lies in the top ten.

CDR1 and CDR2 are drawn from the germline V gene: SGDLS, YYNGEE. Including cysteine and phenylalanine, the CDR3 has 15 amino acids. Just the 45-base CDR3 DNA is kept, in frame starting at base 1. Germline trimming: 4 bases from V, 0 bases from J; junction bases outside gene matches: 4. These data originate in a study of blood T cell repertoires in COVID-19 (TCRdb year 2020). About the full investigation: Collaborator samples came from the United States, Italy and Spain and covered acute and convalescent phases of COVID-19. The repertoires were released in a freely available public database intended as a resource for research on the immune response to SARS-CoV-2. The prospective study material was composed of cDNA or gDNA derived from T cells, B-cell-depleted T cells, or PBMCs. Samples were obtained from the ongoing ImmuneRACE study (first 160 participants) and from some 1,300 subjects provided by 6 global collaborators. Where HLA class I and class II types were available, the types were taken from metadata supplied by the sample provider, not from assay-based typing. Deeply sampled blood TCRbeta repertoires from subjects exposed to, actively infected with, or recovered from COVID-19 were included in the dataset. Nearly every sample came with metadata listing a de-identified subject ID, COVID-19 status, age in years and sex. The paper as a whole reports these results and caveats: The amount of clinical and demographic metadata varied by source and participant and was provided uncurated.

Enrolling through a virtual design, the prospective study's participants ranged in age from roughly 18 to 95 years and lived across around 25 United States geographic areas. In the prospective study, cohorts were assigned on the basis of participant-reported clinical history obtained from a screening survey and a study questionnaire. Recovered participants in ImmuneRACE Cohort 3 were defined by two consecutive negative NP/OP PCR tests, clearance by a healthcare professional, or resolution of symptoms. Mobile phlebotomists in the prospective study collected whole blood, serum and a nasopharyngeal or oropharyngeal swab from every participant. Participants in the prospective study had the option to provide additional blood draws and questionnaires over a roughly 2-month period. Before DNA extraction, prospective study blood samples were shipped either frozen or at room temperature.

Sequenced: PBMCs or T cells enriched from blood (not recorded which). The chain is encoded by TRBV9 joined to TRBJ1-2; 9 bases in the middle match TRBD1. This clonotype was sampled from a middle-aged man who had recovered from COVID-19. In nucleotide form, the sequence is TGTGCCAGCAGCCCCAGGACAGGGGCTAACTATGGCTACACCTTC. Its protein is CASSPRTGANYGYTF. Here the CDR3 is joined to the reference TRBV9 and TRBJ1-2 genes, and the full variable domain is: DSGVTQTPKHLITATGQRVTLRCSPRSGDLSVYWYQQSLDQGLQFLIQYYNGEERAKGNILERFSAQQFPDLHSELNLSSLELGDSALYFCASSPRTGANYGYTFGSGTRLTVV.